This entry concerns a single T cell receptor beta chain. This specimen belongs to a study of blood T cell repertoires in COVID-19. Across the study: Sample material is recorded as cDNA or gDNA derived from T cells, B-cell-depleted T cells, or PBMCs.

TCRdb's copy holds only in-frame clones and misses some; the assay was immunoSEQ multiplex PCR. The top ten hold approximately 5% of the sample, which has 250,000 to 300,000 clones, around 84% seen once. Germline loops: CDR1 SQVTM, CDR2 ANQGSEA. Trimming pared 6 bases from V and 4 bases from J, leaving 10 bases between. The CDR3 consists of 12 residues. Cohort assignment relied on participant-reported clinical history. The receptor was derived from a man aged 35 to 55 who had been exposed to COVID-19. The chain couples TRBV29-1 to TRBJ2-1; tentatively, D is TRBD1 (5 bases). The specimen sequenced was PBMCs or T cells enriched from blood (not recorded which). CDR3 DNA: TGCAGCGTCCGTACAGGATACAATGAGCAGTTCTTC. It encodes CSVRTGYNEQFF.